These 20 T cell receptor beta chains were sequenced from one sample in a study of early stage breast cancer tumors. The protocol was immunoSEQ multiplex PCR, while the TCRdb copy is restricted to in-frame clones and leaves out a portion. The table shows about 63,000 clones, with 65% to 80% occurring only once. The sample consisted of blood. The receptors here all came from a person between 30 and 45 years old with breast cancer.

J is TRBJ2-2 and V is TRBV6-4, with D possibly being TRBD1 or TRBD2 (5 bases each). CDR1 is MRHNA, CDR2 SNTAGT, per germline. The CDR3 extends over 15 amino acids. V shed 3 bases and J shed 5 bases, with 13 bases lying between them. This chain's CDR3 is CASSEGQGETGELFF. The DNA of the CDR3 is TGTGCCAGCAGTGAGGGTCAGGGAGAAACCGGGGAGCTGTTTTTT.

A single count supports this clone. This chain uses TRBV19 with TRBJ2-1; TRBD1 matches at 8 bases. Per germline, CDR1 LNHDA and CDR2 SQIVND (reference sequence). V was clipped by 1 base and J by 7 bases; unmatched bases: 3. The CDR3 is made up of 14 amino acids. The DNA for the CDR3 is TGTGCCAGTAGTATAGGACAGGGGTGGAATGAGCAGTTCTTC. It translates to CASSIGQGWNEQFF.

This clone was counted only a few times. This sequence joins TRBV25-1 and TRBJ2-2; 7 bases line up with TRBD2. Germline CDR1 MGHDK, CDR2 SYGVNS. J gave up 5 bases and V 4 bases, and 13 bases lay outside the gene matches. There are 17 residues in the CDR3. The CDR3 here is CASSGEGWEGVTGELFF. DNA of the CDR3: TGTGCCAGCAGTGGAGAGGGGTGGGAGGGAGTAACCGGGGAGCTGTTTTTT.

This rearrangement joins TRBV18 to TRBJ1-5; D is unresolved. With 1 base removed from V and 3 bases from J, the gap between germline ends came to 7 bases. The CDR3 spans 14 residues. The V gene's germline CDR1 is KGHSH and CDR2 LQKENI. The CDR3 region is CASSPQDSNQPQHF. The DNA for the CDR3 is TGTGCCAGCTCACCACAGGACTCCAATCAGCCCCAGCATTTT. The variable domain in full, completed from reference TRBV18 and TRBJ1-5, reads NAGVMQNPRHLVRRRGQEARLRCSPMKGHSHVYWYRQLPEEGLKFMVYLQKENIIDESGMPKERFSAEFPKEGPSILRIQQVVRGDSAAYFCASSPQDSNQPQHFGDGTRLSIL.

V and J are TRBV5-1 and TRBJ2-3; 11 nucleotides line up with TRBD2. Per germline, CDR1 SGHRS and CDR2 YFSETQ. This CDR3 spans 17 amino acids. The junction had 12 bases not matched to a gene; V was cut back by 4 bases and J by 5 bases. The CDR3, as DNA: TGCGCCAGCAGCCTAACACTAGCGGGAGAGCGGGTAGATACGCAGTATTTT. Translation gives CASSLTLAGERVDTQYF. The variable domain in full, with the rest retrieved from reference TRBV5-1 and TRBJ2-3, is KAGVTQTPRYLIKTRGQQVTLSCSPISGHRSVSWYQQTPGQGLQFLFEYFSETQRNKGNFPGRFSGRQFSNSRSEMNVSTLELGDSALYLCASSLTLAGERVDTQYFGPGTRLTVL.

This rearrangement joins TRBV5-1 to TRBJ1-1; a weak D match, TRBD1 (5 bases). The CDR3 contains 13 residues. V dropped 4 bases and J dropped 3 bases, with 10 bases sitting between them. Germline V lookup: CDR1 SGHRS, CDR2 YFSETQ. CDR3 protein: CASSPVGDTEAFF. The CDR3 nucleotides read TGCGCCAGCAGCCCTGTGGGGGACACTGAAGCTTTCTTT.

The rearrangement joins TRBV19 to TRBJ2-1; 10 bases align to TRBD2. J gave up 6 bases and V 4 bases, and 12 bases lay outside the gene matches. Germline CDR1 and CDR2: LNHDA and SQIVND (reference sequence). This CDR3 region has 17 residues. This CDR3 is CASSRRTSGATSNEQFF. The CDR3 region has the DNA TGTGCCAGTAGTAGAAGGACTAGCGGAGCAACCTCCAATGAGCAGTTCTTC.

The V call is TRBV7-9, the J call TRBJ2-7; D may be TRBD2 (5 bases). Germline assignment: CDR1 SEHNR and CDR2 FQNEAQ (reference sequence). V was clipped by 0 bases and J by 7 bases, with 10 bases between them. The CDR3 is 13 residues long. In DNA form, the CDR3 reads TGTGCCAGCAGCTTAGCCGGGGAGAGGGAGCAGTACTTC. It encodes CASSLAGEREQYF.

This chain links TRBV30 with TRBJ2-5, with D possibly being TRBD2 (5 bases). Deletions cut 8 bases from V and 7 bases from J, with 20 bases between. This CDR3 has 13 residues. The germline gives CDR1 GTSNPN, CDR2 SVGIG (reference sequence). CDR3 protein: CAHWVGAGGTQYF. The CDR3 DNA reads as TGTGCCCATTGGGTGGGAGCCGGCGGGACCCAGTACTTC.

V usage is TRBV4-3 and J usage is TRBJ2-3, with D perhaps TRBD1 or TRBD2 (6 bases each). The CDR3 extends over 18 amino acids. Germline V CDR1 and CDR2: LGHNA, YSLEER. V was pared by 1 base and J by 5 bases, with 22 bases between. CDR3 nucleotides: TGCGCCAGCAGCCAAGGTTCCTCTGGGTCGGGGGCACGAGATACGCAGTATTTT. It encodes CASSQGSSGSGARDTQYF.

The J gene is TRBJ1-2, the V gene TRBV7-2; 8 bases are shared with TRBD1. The CDR3 extends over 17 amino acids. Germline V gene data show CDR1 as SGHTA and CDR2 as FQGNSA. The ends lost 1 base at V and 5 bases at J; junction bases unmatched: 12. CDR3 sequence: CASSLEGGQASSYGYTF. The CDR3 nucleotides are TGTGCCAGCAGCTTAGAGGGGGGACAGGCCTCTAGTTATGGCTACACCTTC.

The table lists this clone with a count of one. J is TRBJ2-5 and V is TRBV5-6; D is tentatively TRBD1 or TRBD2 (7 bases each). The V gene's germline CDR1 is SGHDT and CDR2 YYEEEE. V shed 6 bases and J shed 4 bases, with 25 bases lying between them. This CDR3 has 17 residues. CDR3 nucleotides: TGTGCCAGCACCGGGGGGAGGGACAGACACCTCGGAGAGACCCAGTACTTC. Translating gives CASTGGRDRHLGETQYF.

This chain links TRBV7-2 with TRBJ2-5, with TRBD2 matching over 13 bases. This CDR3 has 15 amino acids. The germline V gene encodes CDR1 SGHTA and CDR2 FQGNSA. V lost 5 bases to trimming and J lost 5 bases; unmatched junction nucleotides: 5. This chain's CDR3 is CASSQGLAGMETQYF. The CDR3 DNA follows: TGTGCCAGCAGCCAGGGACTAGCGGGAATGGAGACCCAGTACTTC.

This clone was observed a handful of times. The gene calls are TRBV2 and TRBJ2-7, with D unclear. Germline V CDR1 and CDR2: SNHLY, FYNNEI. Deletions cut 3 bases from V and 0 bases from J, with 3 bases between. This CDR3 is 12 amino acids long. The chain's CDR3 is CASSDSSYEQYF. The CDR3 DNA sequence: TGTGCCAGCAGTGATAGCTCCTACGAGCAGTACTTC.

V and J are TRBV25-1 and TRBJ1-2; D gene unclear. Germline V gives CDR1 MGHDK, CDR2 SYGVNS. This CDR3 is built from 15 residues. The V gene lost 4 bases and the J gene lost 5 bases, with 17 bases spanning the gap. The CDR3 DNA is TGTGCCAGCAGTGTGGCTGGCACCGAGGTATATGGCTACACCTTC. Encoded protein: CASSVAGTEVYGYTF.

The gene calls are TRBV10-3 and TRBJ2-3, with a possible D match to TRBD1 (6 bases). Trimming cost V 0 bases and J 0 bases, with 13 bases left between them. This CDR3 region has 17 residues. Germline CDR1 and CDR2: ENHRY and SYGVKD. CDR3 protein: CAISESYRATSTDTQYF. CDR3 nucleotides: TGTGCCATCAGTGAGTCTTACAGGGCTACTAGCACAGATACGCAGTATTTT.

CDR3 sequence: CASSSPQLAGAAKNIQYF. In DNA form, the CDR3 reads TGTGCCAGCAGTTCCCCCCAACTAGCGGGAGCCGCCAAAAACATTCAGTACTTC. This chain links TRBV27 with TRBJ2-4; 11 bases align to TRBD2. The CDR3 contains 18 residues. CDR1 is MNHEY and CDR2 is SMNVEV in the germline V gene (reference sequence). The ends lost 4 bases at V and 1 base at J; junction bases unmatched: 9.

The chain joins TRBV18 to TRBJ2-7, with TRBD2 identical over 8 bases. The CDR3 is 16 amino acids. V was pared by 3 bases and J by 5 bases, with 12 bases of the junction left unmatched. Per the germline V gene, CDR1 is KGHSH and CDR2 is LQKENI. The CDR3 nucleotides are TGTGCCAGCTCACCCGTAGGAGCGGGAGATACGAACGAGCAGTACTTC. Protein product: CASSPVGAGDTNEQYF. Looking up the rest from reference TRBV18 and TRBJ2-7 gives the full variable domain: NAGVMQNPRHLVRRRGQEARLRCSPMKGHSHVYWYRQLPEEGLKFMVYLQKENIIDESGMPKERFSAEFPKEGPSILRIQQVVRGDSAAYFCASSPVGAGDTNEQYFGPGTRLTVT.

The chain uses TRBV27 and TRBJ2-5, with 11 bases lining up with TRBD2. The V and J ends lost 3 bases and 0 bases, in that order; junction bases with no gene match: 0. Germline CDR1 is MNHEY and CDR2 is SMNVEV (reference sequence). The CDR3 has 15 residues. The CDR3: CASSLTSGNQETQYF. CDR3 coding DNA: TGTGCCAGCAGTTTGACTAGCGGGAACCAAGAGACCCAGTACTTC.

CDR3 loop: CASSSFVGRGQQQYF. CDR3 nucleotides: TGTGCCAGCAGCTCCTTCGTGGGGAGGGGGCAACAGCAGTACTTC. The rearrangement joins TRBV7-2 to TRBJ2-7; D may match TRBD1 or TRBD2 (7 bases each). The germline V and J ends were trimmed by 4 bases and 8 bases, with 21 bases remaining between them. This CDR3 is built from 15 residues. Germline V CDR1 and CDR2: SGHTA, FQGNSA.